The source of this T cell receptor (beta chain) is a study of blood T cell repertoires in COVID-19. As for the study in general: The United States, Italy and Spain provided the acute and convalescent COVID-19 samples. In each case, the material was cDNA or gDNA derived from T cells, B-cell-depleted T cells, or PBMCs.

V was trimmed by 4 bases and J by 2 bases, leaving 14 bases between them. Germline CDR1 and CDR2: SGDLS and YYNGEE. The CDR3 covers 15 residues. Patients from Seattle were sampled longitudinally, starting during active infection. Per the original methods: Estimates of nucleated cell counts were drawn from the amplification of reference gene primers. Using immunoSEQ multiplex PCR, the repertoire was profiled, and TCRdb retains in-frame clones only, with some absent. The V and J calls and clone size come from that table; D and trimming were worked out from the DNA. The repertoire has a few hundred thousand clones, about 87% of them found once; the top ten carry roughly a tenth.

The receptor was isolated from a woman aged 70-85 years with COVID-19, enrolled during active disease. The sample taken for sequencing was peripheral blood. The chain combines TRBV9 with TRBJ2-3, with a possible D match to TRBD1 (5 bases). The CDR3 loop reads CASSPGLGFTDTQYF. DNA for the CDR3: TGTGCCAGCAGCCCAGGGTTGGGTTTCACAGATACGCAGTATTTT.